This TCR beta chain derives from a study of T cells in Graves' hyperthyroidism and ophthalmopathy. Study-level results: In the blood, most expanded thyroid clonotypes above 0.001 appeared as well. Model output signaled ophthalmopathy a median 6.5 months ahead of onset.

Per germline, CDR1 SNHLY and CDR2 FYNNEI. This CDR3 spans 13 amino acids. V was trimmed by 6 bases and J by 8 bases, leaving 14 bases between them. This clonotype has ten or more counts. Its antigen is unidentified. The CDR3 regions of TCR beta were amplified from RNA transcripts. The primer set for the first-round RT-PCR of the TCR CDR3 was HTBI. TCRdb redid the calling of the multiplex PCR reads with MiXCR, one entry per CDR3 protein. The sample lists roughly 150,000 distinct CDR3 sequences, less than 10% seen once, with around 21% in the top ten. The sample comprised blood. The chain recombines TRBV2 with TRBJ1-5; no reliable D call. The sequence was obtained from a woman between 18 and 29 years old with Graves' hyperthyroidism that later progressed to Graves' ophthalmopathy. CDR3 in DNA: TGTGCCAGCAGCGCGATGACTGGGGAGCCCCAGCATTTT. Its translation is CASSAMTGEPQHF.